This T cell receptor beta chain was documented in a study of T-cell memory formation after mild COVID-19. Study at large: TCR clusters mostly belonged to single donors. Overall study results and limits: Some clones that responded were present in memory (sampled pre-infection), which suggests cross-reactive memory joined. SARS-CoV-2 specificity of second-wave clones peaking day 37 was unconfirmed.

CDR1 is KGHDR, CDR2 SFDVKD, per germline. Trimming removed 4 bases at V and 4 bases at J, with 10 bases between. There are 14 residues in the CDR3. This clonotype turned up a few times. Its antigen is undetermined. Employing constant-segment primers, 5'RACE generated TCR alpha and TCR beta cDNA libraries bearing sample barcodes and UMIs. MiXCR, run by TCRdb on the 5' RACE reads, gives a single entry per CDR3 protein. The sample lists about 470,000 distinct CDR3 sequences, 25% occurring once. Input material: PBMCs or a T cell subset sorted from them (not recorded which). The chain recombines TRBV24-1 with TRBJ2-1, with D uncertain. This clonotype originated in an adult woman who had mild COVID-19 (a few samples of this study predate the infection). Cell type and time point are not known. CDR3 sequence reads: CATSEDGRYNEQFF. The CDR3 coding sequence is TGTGCCACCAGTGAGGACGGGCGTTACAATGAGCAGTTCTTC.